A selection of T cell receptor beta chains follows, all from one sample in a study of shared clonotypes between healthy human individuals. Libraries were prepared by immunoSEQ multiplex PCR; TCRdb keeps only in-frame clonotypes and omits some of them. The sample has around 2.1 million clones, 90% to 95% seen once. Sequencing was performed on naive CD8+ T cells from PBMCs. Receptors were obtained from a man younger than 35 in good health. Some clones in this sample may be carry-over from other donors' samples. The CDR3 runs from the conserved cysteine through the conserved F or W. A D gene is named only where the DNA matches it firmly. Clone size is shown for a subset of rows, as once, few, many or a class of expanded clone.

cdr3_nt cdr3_aa v_call d_call clone_size j_call
TGTGCCAGCAGCTCGTGGACAGGAGGGACCTACGAGCAGTACTTC CASSSWTGGTYEQYF TRBV11-2 . . TRBJ2-7
TGCAGCGCTTCCGGGGACACCATATATTTT CSASGDTIYF TRBV20-1 . . TRBJ1-3
TGCGCCAGCAGCCACCTTAGGACTAGCGGGAGCTCCTACGAGCAGTACTTC CASSHLRTSGSSYEQYF TRBV4-1 TRBD2 . TRBJ2-7
TGTGCCAGCAGCCCAGCTTGGGCCTTTGTCGAGAATGGCTACACCTTC CASSPAWAFVENGYTF TRBV4-2 . few TRBJ1-2
TGTGCCAGCAGCCAGACAGGGAGTACCGGGGAGCTGTTTTTT CASSQTGSTGELFF TRBV6-5 TRBD1 . TRBJ2-2
TGTGCCAGCAGCTCTCCGAGGACAGTGGTCGACACCGGGGAGCTGTTTTTT CASSSPRTVVDTGELFF TRBV7-9 . . TRBJ2-2
TGTGCCGGGGAGTGGGTGGGAGGGTACAATGAGCAGTTCTTC CAGEWVGGYNEQFF TRBV6-1 TRBD2 . TRBJ2-1
TGTGCCAGCAGCTCCCCAGACAGGAACCTTTACGAGCAGTACTTC CASSSPDRNLYEQYF TRBV7-6 . . TRBJ2-7
TGTGCCAGCAGCTTATCTAGCGGGAGCCCAGATACGCAGTATTTT CASSLSSGSPDTQYF TRBV7-6 TRBD2 . TRBJ2-3
TGTGCCAGCAGCTACCCCTTCAAGGACACTGAAGCTTTCTTT CASSYPFKDTEAFF TRBV7-9 . . TRBJ1-1